This T cell receptor (beta chain) was sequenced during a study of beta chain features in type 1 diabetes. Study-wide results and caveats: Shorter TCRB CDR3s, moderately but significantly so, were found in Type 1 diabetes patients in all four CD4+ subsets. When VDJ junctions were examined, type 1 diabetes patients showed fewer insertions and more deletions.

The V and J ends lost 5 bases and 4 bases, in that order; junction bases with no gene match: 13. CDR1 is SQVTM and CDR2 is ANQGSEA in the germline V gene. There are 15 residues in the CDR3. As to this clone: Its target is unknown.

Markers CD45RO/CCR7/CD25/CD127/CD95/CD27 served to sort CD4+ naive, central memory, regulatory and stem cell-like memory cells. As every portion of the isolated RNA was reverse transcribed, the sequencing read expressed TCRB transcripts. The repertoire was sequenced with immunoSEQ multiplex PCR; TCRdb's copy has only in-frame clones and lacks some. The repertoire holds roughly 340,000 clones, with 13% as singletons. The chain recombines TRBV29-1 with TRBJ2-7, with TRBD1 identical over 8 bases. The sample consisted of naive CD4+ T cells from blood. The receptor was derived from a woman in her late teens or twenties with type 1 diabetes. Here the CDR3 DNA reads TGCAGCGTTCTTACCCTCCGGGACAGGAAATACGAGCAGTACTTC. This codes for CSVLTLRDRKYEQYF.